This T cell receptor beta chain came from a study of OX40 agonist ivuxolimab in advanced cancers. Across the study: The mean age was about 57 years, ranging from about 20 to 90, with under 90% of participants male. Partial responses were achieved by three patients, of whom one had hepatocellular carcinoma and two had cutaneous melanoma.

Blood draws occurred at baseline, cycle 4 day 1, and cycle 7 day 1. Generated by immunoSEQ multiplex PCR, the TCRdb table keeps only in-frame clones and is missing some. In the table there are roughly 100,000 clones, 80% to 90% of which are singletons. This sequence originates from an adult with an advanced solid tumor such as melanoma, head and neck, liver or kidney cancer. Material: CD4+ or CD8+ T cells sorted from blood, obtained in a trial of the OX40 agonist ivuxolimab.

The CDR3 bases are TGTGCCAGCTCACCACCGAACAGGGATATGAACACTGAAGCTTTCTTT. It codes for CASSPPNRDMNTEAFF. J is TRBJ1-1 and V is TRBV18; TRBD1 is a possible D gene (6 bases). Germline V lookup: CDR1 KGHSH, CDR2 LQKENI. CDR3 length equals 16 residues. V gave up 0 bases and J gave up 0 bases, with 11 bases separating them.